Listed here are 3 T cell receptor beta chains from one sample, sequenced in a study of PD-1 blockade in classical Hodgkin lymphoma. The time point denotes: cycle 4 day 1 (C4D1), after more than five weeks of nivolumab. Every single patient, without exception, relapsed after autologous stem cell transplantation, and brentuximab vedotin exposure varied. Out of thawed PBMCs, magnetic negative selection purified CD4+ T cells. Some clones are missing from TCRdb's copy, which holds only in-frame ones; the method was immunoSEQ multiplex PCR. The sample has about 18,000 clones; approximately 77% are singletons. The material sequenced was CD4+ T cells from blood, taken before the fourth cycle of nivolumab. Receptors originate from a human donor with classical Hodgkin lymphoma.

This rearrangement joins TRBV2 to TRBJ2-3; maybe TRBD1 (6 bases). This CDR3 comprises 14 residues. The germline V gene encodes CDR1 SNHLY and CDR2 FYNNEI. Trimming removed 7 bases from V and 4 bases from J, with 15 bases in between. The CDR3 here is CASMAGRGPDTQYF. As DNA, the CDR3 is TGTGCCAGCATGGCGGGCAGGGGTCCAGATACGCAGTATTTT.

This chain uses TRBV28 with TRBJ1-4; 8 bases match TRBD1. The CDR3 covers 15 residues. V lost 3 bases and J lost 8; bases outside the gene matches: 8. Germline CDR1 reads MDHEN; CDR2 reads SYDVKM. The CDR3 sequence: CASSFSDRAREKLFF. In nucleotides, the CDR3 is TGTGCCAGCAGTTTTTCGGACAGGGCTCGGGAAAAACTGTTTTTT.

The V gene is TRBV30, the J gene TRBJ2-2; D is possibly TRBD1 (5 bases). Germline CDR1 reads GTSNPN; CDR2 reads SVGIG (reference sequence). The CDR3 consists of 16 residues. Between the trimmed V and J ends, which lost 4 bases and 4 bases, there was a span of 19 bases. The CDR3 DNA reads as TGTGCCTGGATCAATCCGCAGAGGACACTCACCGGGGAGCTGTTTTTT. Its translation: CAWINPQRTLTGELFF.